The clone carrying this T cell receptor (beta chain) was seen only a few times. Antigen specificity is unknown. Germline CDR1 and CDR2: MNHEY and SVGAGI. This CDR3 spans 16 amino acids. The V gene lost 0 bases and the J gene lost 0 bases, with 11 bases spanning the gap. The data are from a study of long-term antiretroviral therapy in people with HIV. Whole-study findings and limits: ART adherence, viral resistance and therapy changes were not recorded. Among HIV repertoires, CDR3 length ranges were narrower than those of controls.

HIV-positive participants all received treatment in the United States. The samples comprised about 0.95-11 million cryopreserved PBMC ahead of DNA extraction. Survey level was the resolution at which the v3.0 immunoSEQ assay ran. Here immunoSEQ multiplex PCR was the method, and the copy in TCRdb shows in-frame clones only, minus some. The sample has fewer than 25,000 clones; approximately 77% are singletons. The source of this sequence is a man aged 25 to 40 with HIV. The rearrangement joins TRBV6-5 to TRBJ1-1, with D perhaps TRBD1 (5 bases). The sample in question was unsorted PBMCs, obtained 4.4 years after starting antiretroviral therapy. DNA for the CDR3: TGTGCCAGCAGTTACTCGATCGGGGGTCTGAACACTGAAGCTTTCTTT. It translates to CASSYSIGGLNTEAFF.